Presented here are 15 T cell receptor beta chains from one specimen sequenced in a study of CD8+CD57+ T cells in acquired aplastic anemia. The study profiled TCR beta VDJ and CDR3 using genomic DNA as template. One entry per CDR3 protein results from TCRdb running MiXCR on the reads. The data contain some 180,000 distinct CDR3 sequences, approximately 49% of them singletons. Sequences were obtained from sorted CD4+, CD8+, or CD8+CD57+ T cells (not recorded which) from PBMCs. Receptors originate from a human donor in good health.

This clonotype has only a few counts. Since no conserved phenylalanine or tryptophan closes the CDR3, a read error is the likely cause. The CDR3 loop is CASSLARTSGSTDTQYS. The CDR3 coding sequence is TGCGCCAGCAGCTTGGCCAGGACTAGCGGCAGCACAGATACGCAGTATTCT. The V and J genes are TRBV5-1 and TRBJ2-3; 10 positions agree with TRBD2. CDR1 is SGHRS, CDR2 YFSETQ, per germline. This CDR3 region has 17 residues. V lost 0 bases and J lost 0; bases outside the gene matches: 4.

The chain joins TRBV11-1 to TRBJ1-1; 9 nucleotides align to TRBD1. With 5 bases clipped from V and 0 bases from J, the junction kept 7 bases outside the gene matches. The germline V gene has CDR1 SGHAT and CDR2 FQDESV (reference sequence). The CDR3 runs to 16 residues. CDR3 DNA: TGTGCCAGCAGCCCTGGGACAGGGTTCATGAACACTGAAGCTTTCTTT. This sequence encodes CASSPGTGFMNTEAFF.

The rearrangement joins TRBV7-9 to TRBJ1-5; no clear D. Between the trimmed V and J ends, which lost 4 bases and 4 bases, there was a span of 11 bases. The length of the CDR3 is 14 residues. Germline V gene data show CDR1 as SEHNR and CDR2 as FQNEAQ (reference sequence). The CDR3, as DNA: TGTGCCAGCAGCTCCGGCCCCGGGAATCAGCCCCAGCATTTT. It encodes CASSSGPGNQPQHF.

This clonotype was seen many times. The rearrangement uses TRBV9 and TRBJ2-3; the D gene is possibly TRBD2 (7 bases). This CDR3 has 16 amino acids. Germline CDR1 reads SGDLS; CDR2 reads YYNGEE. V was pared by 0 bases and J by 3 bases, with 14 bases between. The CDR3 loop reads CASSVGEGGGTDTQYF. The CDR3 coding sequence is TGTGCCAGCAGCGTAGGTGAGGGGGGAGGGACAGATACGCAGTATTTT.

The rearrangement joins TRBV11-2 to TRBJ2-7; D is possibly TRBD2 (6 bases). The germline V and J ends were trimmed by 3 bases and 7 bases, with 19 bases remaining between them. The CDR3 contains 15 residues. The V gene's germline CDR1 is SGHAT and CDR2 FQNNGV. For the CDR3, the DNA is TGTGCCAGCAGCTTCGGCGGGAAGAACTGCAATGAGCAGTACTTC. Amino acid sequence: CASSFGGKNCNEQYF.

Written as DNA, the CDR3 is TGCGCCAGCGAGAATACGGGCAGGGCAGCATCCGGGGAGCTGTTTTTT. Residues: CASENTGRAASGELFF. This chain links TRBV10-2 with TRBJ2-2, with D possibly TRBD1 on 5 matching bases. The CDR3 is made up of 16 amino acids. Trimming removed 8 bases from V and 6 bases from J, with 22 bases in between. Germline assignment: CDR1 WSHSY and CDR2 SAAADI.

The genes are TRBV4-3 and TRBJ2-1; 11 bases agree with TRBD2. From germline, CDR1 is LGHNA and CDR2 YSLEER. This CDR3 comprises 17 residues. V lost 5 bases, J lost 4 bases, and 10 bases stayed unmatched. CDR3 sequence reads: CASSARLLAGGYNEQFF. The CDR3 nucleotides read TGCGCCAGCAGCGCAAGGCTTCTAGCGGGAGGTTACAATGAGCAGTTCTTC.

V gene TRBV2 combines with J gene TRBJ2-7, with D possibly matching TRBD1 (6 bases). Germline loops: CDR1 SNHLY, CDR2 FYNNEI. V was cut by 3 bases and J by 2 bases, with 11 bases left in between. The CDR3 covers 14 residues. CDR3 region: CASSDLGAAYEQYF. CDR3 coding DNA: TGTGCCAGCAGTGATTTGGGGGCAGCCTACGAGCAGTACTTC.

The DNA of the CDR3 is TGTGCCAGTACCCTAGGGACAGCCCGAACCACTGAAGCTTTCTTT. Translation gives CASTLGTARTTEAFF. The V call is TRBV19, the J call TRBJ1-1; 7 nucleotides agree with TRBD1. Germline CDR1 LNHDA, CDR2 SQIVND (reference sequence). The CDR3 is made up of 15 amino acids. J was trimmed by 4 bases and V by 7 bases; bases with no gene match: 12.

The CDR3 loop reads CASTSAGHGYTF. CDR3 nucleotides: TGTGCCAGCACCAGCGCGGGCCATGGCTACACCTTC. This chain links TRBV7-8 with TRBJ1-2; no reliable D call. V dropped 7 bases and J dropped 6 bases, with 12 bases sitting between them. In germline, CDR1 is SGHVS, CDR2 FQNEAQ. This CDR3 is built from 12 residues.

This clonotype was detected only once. The CDR3 sequence is CAISEGGPSLGLEQFF. CDR3 nucleotide sequence: TGTGCCATCAGTGAGGGCGGGCCCAGTCTCGGTCTGGAGCAGTTCTTC. The chain uses TRBV10-3 and TRBJ2-1; D is possibly TRBD2 (5 bases). This CDR3 region has 16 residues. V lost 2 bases and J lost 10, with 21 bases in between. Looked up from germline, CDR1 is ENHRY and CDR2 is SYGVKD.

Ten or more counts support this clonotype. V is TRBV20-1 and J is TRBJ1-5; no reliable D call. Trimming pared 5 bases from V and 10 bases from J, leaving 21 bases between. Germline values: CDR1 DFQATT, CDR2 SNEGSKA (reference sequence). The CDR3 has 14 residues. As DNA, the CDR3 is TGCAGTGCTGGACCCAGGACCGTAGGATTTCCCCAGCATTTT. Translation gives CSAGPRTVGFPQHF.

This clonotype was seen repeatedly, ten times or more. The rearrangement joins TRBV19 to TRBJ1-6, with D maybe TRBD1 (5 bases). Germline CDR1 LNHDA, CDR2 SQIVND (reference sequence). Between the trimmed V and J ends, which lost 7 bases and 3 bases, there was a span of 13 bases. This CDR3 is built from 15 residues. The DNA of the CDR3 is TGTGCCAGTATCGAATCGGGGGTCTATAATTCACCCCTCCACTTT. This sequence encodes CASIESGVYNSPLHF.

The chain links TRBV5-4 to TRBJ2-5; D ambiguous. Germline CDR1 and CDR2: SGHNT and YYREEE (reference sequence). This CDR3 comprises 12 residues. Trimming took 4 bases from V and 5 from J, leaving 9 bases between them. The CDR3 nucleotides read TGTGCCAGCAGCGCTTTCAGGGAGACCCAGTACTTC. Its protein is CASSAFRETQYF. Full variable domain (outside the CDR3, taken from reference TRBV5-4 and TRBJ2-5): ETGVTQSPTHLIKTRGQQVTLRCSSQSGHNTVSWYQQALGQGPQFIFQYYREEENGRGNFPPRFSGLQFPNYSSELNVNALELDDSALYLCASSAFRETQYFGPGTRLLVL.

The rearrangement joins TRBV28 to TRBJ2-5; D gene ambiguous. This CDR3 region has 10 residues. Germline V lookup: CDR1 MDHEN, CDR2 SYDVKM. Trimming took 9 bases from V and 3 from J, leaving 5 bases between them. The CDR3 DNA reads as TGTGCCAGGTCCGAAGAGACCCAGTACTTC. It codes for CARSEETQYF.